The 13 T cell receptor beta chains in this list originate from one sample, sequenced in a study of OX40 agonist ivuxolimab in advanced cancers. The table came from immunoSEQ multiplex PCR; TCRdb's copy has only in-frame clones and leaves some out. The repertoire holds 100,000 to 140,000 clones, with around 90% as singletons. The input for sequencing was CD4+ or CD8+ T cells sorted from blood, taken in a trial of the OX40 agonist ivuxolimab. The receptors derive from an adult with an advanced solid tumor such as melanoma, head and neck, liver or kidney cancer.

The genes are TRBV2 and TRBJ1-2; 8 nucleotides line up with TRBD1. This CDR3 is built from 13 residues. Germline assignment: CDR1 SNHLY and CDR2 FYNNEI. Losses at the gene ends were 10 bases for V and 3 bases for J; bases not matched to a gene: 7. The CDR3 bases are TGTGCCACCCGGGGACAGGTGGACTATGGCTACACCTTC. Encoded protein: CATRGQVDYGYTF.

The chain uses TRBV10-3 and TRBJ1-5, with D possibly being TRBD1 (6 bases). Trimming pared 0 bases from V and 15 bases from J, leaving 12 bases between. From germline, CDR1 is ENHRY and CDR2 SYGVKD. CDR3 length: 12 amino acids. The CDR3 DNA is TGTGCCATCAGTGAGTCAGGGGGACAAGGGCATTTT. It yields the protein CAISESGGQGHF.

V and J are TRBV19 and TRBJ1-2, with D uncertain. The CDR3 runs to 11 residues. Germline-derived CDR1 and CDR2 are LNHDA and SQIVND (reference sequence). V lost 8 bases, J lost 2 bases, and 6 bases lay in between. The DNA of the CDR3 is TGTGCCAGTCATCAGAACTATGGCTACACCTTC. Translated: CASHQNYGYTF.

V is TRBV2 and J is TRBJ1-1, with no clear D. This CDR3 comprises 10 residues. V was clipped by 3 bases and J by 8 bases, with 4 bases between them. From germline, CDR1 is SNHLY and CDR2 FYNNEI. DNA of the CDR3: TGTGCCAGCAGTGACAGGGAAGCTTTCTTT. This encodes CASSDREAFF.

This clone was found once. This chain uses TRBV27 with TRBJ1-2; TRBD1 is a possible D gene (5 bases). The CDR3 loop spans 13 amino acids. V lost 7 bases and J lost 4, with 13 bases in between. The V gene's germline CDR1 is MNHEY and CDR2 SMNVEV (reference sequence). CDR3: CASMGPLLYGYTF. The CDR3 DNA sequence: TGTGCCAGCATGGGGCCCCTTCTCTATGGCTACACCTTC.

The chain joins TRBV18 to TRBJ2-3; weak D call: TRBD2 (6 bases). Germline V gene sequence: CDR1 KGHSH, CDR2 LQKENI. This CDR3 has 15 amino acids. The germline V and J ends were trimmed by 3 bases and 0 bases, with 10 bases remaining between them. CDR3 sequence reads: CASSPRGFSTDTQYF. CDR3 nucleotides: TGTGCCAGCTCACCCCGGGGGTTTAGCACAGATACGCAGTATTTT.

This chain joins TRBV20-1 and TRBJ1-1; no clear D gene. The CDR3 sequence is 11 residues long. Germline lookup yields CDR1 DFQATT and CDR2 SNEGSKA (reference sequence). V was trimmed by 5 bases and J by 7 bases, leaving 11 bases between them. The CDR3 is CSADRAFEAFF. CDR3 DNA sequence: TGCAGTGCTGACCGGGCTTTTGAAGCTTTCTTT.

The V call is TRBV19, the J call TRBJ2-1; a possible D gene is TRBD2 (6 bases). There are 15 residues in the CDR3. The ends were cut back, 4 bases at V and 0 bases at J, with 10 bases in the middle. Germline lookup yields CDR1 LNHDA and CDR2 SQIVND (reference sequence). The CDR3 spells CASSTDGSSYNEQFF. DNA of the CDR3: TGTGCCAGTAGTACGGACGGGAGCTCCTACAATGAGCAGTTCTTC.

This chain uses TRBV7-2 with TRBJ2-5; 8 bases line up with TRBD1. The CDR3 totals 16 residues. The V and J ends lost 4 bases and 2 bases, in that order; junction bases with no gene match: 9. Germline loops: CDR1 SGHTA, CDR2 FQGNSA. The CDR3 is CASSSYSTGEQETQYF. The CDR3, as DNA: TGTGCCAGCAGCTCCTATTCGACAGGGGAACAAGAGACCCAGTACTTC.

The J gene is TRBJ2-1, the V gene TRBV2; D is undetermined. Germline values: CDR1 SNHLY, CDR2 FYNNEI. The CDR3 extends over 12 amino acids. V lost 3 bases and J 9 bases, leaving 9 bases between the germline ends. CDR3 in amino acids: CASSDHVSEQFF. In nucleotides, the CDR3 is TGTGCCAGCAGTGACCACGTTAGTGAGCAGTTCTTC.

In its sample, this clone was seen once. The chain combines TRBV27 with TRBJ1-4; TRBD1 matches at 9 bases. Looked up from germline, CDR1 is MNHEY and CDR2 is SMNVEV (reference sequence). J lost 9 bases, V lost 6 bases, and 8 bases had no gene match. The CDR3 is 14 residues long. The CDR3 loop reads CASRDTGQGKKLFF. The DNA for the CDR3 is TGTGCCAGCAGAGACACGGGACAGGGTAAAAAACTGTTTTTT.

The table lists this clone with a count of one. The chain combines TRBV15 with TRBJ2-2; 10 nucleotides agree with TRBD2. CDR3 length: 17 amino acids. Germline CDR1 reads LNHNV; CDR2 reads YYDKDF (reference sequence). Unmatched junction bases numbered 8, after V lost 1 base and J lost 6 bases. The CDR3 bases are TGTGCCACCAGCAGAGCTTGGCTAGCGGGAGAGGCCGGGGAGCTGTTTTTT. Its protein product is CATSRAWLAGEAGELFF.

CDR3 bases: TGTGCCAGCAGCTTGAGAGGAGGCACACCTAATGAAAAACTGTTTTTT. Amino acids: CASSLRGGTPNEKLFF. The chain links TRBV5-6 to TRBJ1-4; no definite D call. CDR3 size: 16 residues. The germline V gene encodes CDR1 SGHDT and CDR2 YYEEEE. The V end was cut by 1 base, the J end by 3 bases, with 13 bases between.